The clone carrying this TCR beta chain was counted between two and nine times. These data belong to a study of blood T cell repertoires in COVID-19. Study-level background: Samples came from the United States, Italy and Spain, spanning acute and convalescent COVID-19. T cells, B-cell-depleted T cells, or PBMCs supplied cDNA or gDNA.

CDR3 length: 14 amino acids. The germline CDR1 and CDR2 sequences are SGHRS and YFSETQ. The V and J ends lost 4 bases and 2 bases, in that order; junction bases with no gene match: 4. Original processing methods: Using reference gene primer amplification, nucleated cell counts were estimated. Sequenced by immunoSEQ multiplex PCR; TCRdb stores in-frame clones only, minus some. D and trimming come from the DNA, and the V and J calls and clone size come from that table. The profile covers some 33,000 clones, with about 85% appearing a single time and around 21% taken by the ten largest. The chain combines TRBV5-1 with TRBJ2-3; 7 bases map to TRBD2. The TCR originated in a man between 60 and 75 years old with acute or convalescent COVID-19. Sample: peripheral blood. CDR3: CASSASGATDTQYF. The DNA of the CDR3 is TGCGCCAGCAGCGCTAGCGGAGCCACAGATACGCAGTATTTT.